The T cell receptor beta chain under discussion was sequenced for a study of T cells in Graves' hyperthyroidism and ophthalmopathy. Study-wide background: Peripheral blood collection took place at initial diagnosis, before any treatment.

Germline loops: CDR1 SGHDT, CDR2 YYEEEE. The CDR3 sequence is 16 residues long. V gave up 1 base and J gave up 4 bases, with 17 bases separating them. TCR beta CDR3 sequences were amplified from RNA transcripts. The HTBI primer set drove a first-round RT-PCR of the TCR CDR3. TCRdb passed the multiplex PCR reads through MiXCR, listing each CDR3 protein once. The repertoire has over 400,000 distinct CDR3 sequences, about 15% of them found once; the top ten carry approximately 13%. Ophthalmopathy in the patients scored at least 3 on Clinical Activity Score and at least 4 on NOSPECS grade, lasting under 3 months. On this clonotype: Antigen unknown.

Study-wide findings and caveats: Ophthalmopathy got predicted by the model a median about six months before its onset. Most thyroid-expanded clonotypes above 0.001 were also found in blood.

The gene calls are TRBV5-6 and TRBJ1-2; D remains ambiguous. Sequenced input: blood. This clonotype was sampled from a man between 18 and 35 years old with Graves' ophthalmopathy. The CDR3 loop reads CASSLFRDGRSYGYTF. In DNA, the CDR3 is TGTGCCAGCAGCTTGTTCCGAGACGGCAGGAGCTATGGCTACACCTTC. Complete variable domain (other parts from reference TRBV5-6 and TRBJ1-2): DAGVTQSPTHLIKTRGQQVTLRCSPKSGHDTVSWYQQALGQGPQFIFQYYEEEERQRGNFPDRFSGHQFPNYSSELNVNALLLGDSALYLCASSLFRDGRSYGYTFGSGTRLTVV.